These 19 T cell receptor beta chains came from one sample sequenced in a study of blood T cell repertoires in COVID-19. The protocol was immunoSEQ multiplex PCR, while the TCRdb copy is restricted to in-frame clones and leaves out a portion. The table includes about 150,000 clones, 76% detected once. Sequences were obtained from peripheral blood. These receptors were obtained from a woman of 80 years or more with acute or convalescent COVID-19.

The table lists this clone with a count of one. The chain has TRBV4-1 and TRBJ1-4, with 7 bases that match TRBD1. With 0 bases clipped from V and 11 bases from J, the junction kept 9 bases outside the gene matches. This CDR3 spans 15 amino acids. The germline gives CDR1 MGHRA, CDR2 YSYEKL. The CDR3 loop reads CASSQDWDSPWKLFF. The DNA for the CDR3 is TGCGCCAGCAGCCAAGATTGGGACAGTCCTTGGAAACTGTTTTTT.

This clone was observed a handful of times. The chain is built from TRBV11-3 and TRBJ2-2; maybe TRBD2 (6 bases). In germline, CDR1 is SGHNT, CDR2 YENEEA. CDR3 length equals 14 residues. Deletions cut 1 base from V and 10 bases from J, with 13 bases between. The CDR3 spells CASSLGGRRPELFF. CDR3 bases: TGTGCCAGCAGCTTAGGGGGGAGGCGCCCGGAGCTGTTTTTT.

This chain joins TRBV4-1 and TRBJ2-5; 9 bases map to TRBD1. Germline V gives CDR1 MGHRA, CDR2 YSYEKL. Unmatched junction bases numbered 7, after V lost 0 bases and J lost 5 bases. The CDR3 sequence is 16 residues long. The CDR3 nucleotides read TGCGCCAGCAGCCAAGACCCCGGGACAGGGCTGGAGACCCAGTACTTC. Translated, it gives CASSQDPGTGLETQYF.

CDR3 region: CASSTYRQGDQPQHF. The CDR3, as DNA: TGTGCCAGTAGTACCTACCGACAGGGGGATCAGCCCCAGCATTTT. This rearrangement joins TRBV19 to TRBJ1-5; 9 positions match TRBD1. Germline loops: CDR1 LNHDA, CDR2 SQIVND (reference sequence). The trim removed 4 bases at V and 5 bases at J, leaving 6 bases unmatched. The CDR3 has 15 amino acids.

This CDR3 is CASSYLGGAEQYF. DNA for the CDR3: TGTGCCAGCAGTTACTTGGGAGGGGCCGAGCAGTACTTC. J is TRBJ2-7 and V is TRBV6-5; 7 nucleotides match TRBD2. The CDR3 runs to 13 residues. Losses at the gene ends were 1 base for V and 6 bases for J; bases not matched to a gene: 3. The germline CDR1 and CDR2 sequences are MNHEY and SVGAGI.

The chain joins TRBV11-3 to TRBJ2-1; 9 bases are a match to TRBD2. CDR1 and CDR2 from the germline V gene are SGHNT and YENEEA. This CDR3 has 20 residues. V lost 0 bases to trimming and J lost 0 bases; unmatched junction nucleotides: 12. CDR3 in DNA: TGTGCCAGCAGCTTAGAAAGTTGGGGTAGCGGGAGCGGCTCCTACAATGAGCAGTTCTTC. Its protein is CASSLESWGSGSGSYNEQFF.

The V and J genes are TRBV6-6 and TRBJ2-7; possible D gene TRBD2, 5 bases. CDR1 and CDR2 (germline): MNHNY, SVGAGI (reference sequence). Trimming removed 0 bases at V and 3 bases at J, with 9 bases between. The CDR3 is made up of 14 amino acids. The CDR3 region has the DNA TGTGCCAGCAGTTACTCCACTCGGGGCTACGAGCAGTACTTC. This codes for CASSYSTRGYEQYF.

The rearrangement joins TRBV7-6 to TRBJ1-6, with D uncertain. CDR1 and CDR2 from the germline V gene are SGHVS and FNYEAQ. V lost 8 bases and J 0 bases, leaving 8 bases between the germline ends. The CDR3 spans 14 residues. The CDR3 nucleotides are TGTGCCAGCCAAGGGAGCTCCTATAATTCACCCCTCCACTTT. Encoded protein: CASQGSSYNSPLHF.

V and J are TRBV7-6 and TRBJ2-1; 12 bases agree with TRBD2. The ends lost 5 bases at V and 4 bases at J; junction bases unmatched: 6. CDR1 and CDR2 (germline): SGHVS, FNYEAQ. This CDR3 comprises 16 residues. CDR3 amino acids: CASSPRTSGTYNEQFF. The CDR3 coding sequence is TGTGCCAGCAGCCCCAGGACTAGCGGGACTTACAATGAGCAGTTCTTC.

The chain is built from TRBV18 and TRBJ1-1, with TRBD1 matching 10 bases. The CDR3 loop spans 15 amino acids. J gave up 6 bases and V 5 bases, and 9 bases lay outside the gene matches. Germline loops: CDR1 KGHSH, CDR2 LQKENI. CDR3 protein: CASSTMTGTGAEAFF. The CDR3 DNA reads TGTGCCAGCTCAACAATGACAGGGACAGGGGCTGAAGCTTTCTTT.

The CDR3, as DNA: TGTGCCAGCAGCTTAATTACTCGGGGGGCTGGGAATGAGCAGTTCTTC. This gives the protein CASSLITRGAGNEQFF. The V gene is TRBV7-3, the J gene TRBJ2-1, with a tentative D call TRBD2 (7 bases). V shed 1 base and J shed 7 bases, with 17 bases lying between them. This CDR3 spans 16 amino acids. CDR1 SGHTA and CDR2 FQGTGA come from the germline V gene.

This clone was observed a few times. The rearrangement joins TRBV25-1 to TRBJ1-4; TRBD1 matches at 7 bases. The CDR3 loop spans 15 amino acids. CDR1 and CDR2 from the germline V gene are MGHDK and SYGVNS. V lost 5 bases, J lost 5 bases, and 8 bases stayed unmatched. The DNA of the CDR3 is TGTGCCAGCAGTAAACCCCAGGGGGGAAATGAAAAACTGTTTTTT. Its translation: CASSKPQGGNEKLFF.

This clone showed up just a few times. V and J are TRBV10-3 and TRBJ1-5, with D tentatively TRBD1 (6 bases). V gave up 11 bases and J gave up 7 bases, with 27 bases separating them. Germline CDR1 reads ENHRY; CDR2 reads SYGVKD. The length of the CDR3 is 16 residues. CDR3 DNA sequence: TGTGCCCCCTGGGGGGGGCGCGTGCCGGTGGACCAGCCCCAGCATTTT. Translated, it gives CAPWGGRVPVDQPQHF.

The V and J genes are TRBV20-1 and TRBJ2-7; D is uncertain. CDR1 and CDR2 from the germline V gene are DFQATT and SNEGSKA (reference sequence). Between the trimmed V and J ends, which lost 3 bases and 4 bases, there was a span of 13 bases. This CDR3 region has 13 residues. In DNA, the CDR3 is TGCAGTGCTAGTAGTATTACTGCTTACGAGCAGTACTTC. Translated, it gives CSASSITAYEQYF.

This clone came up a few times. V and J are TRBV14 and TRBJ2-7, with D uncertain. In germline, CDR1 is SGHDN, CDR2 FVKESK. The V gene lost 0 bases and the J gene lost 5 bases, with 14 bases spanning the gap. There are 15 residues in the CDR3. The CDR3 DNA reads TGTGCCAGCAGCCAAGATGGCGGTATTGGCCACGAGCAGTACTTC. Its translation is CASSQDGGIGHEQYF.

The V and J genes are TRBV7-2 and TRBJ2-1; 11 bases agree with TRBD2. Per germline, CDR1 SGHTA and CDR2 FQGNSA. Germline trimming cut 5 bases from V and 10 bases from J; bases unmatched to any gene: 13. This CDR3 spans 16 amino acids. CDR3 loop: CASSVGGTSGRGEQFF. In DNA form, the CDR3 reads TGTGCCAGCAGCGTAGGGGGAACTAGCGGGAGAGGAGAGCAGTTCTTC.

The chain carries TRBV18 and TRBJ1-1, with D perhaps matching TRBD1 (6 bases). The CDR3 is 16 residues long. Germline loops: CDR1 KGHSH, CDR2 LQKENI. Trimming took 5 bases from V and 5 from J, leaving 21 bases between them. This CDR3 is CASSTKQGPTSTEAFF. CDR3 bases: TGTGCCAGCTCAACTAAACAGGGACCCACTTCGACTGAAGCTTTCTTT.

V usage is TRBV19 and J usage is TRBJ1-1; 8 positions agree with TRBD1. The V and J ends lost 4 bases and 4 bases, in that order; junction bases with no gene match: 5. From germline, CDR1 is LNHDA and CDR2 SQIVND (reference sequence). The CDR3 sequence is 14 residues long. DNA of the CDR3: TGTGCCAGTAGTAGGACAGGGTTGAGCACTGAAGCTTTCTTT. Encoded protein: CASSRTGLSTEAFF.

The CDR3 sequence is CASSPGWGDTEAFF. The CDR3 nucleotides read TGTGCCAGCTCACCAGGGTGGGGGGACACTGAAGCTTTCTTT. This chain joins TRBV18 and TRBJ1-1; D is possibly TRBD1 (5 bases). V was cut by 2 bases and J by 3 bases, with 10 bases left in between. The CDR3 sequence is 14 residues long. Germline CDR1 KGHSH, CDR2 LQKENI.